Below are 18 T cell receptor beta chains sequenced from a single sample in a study of blood T cell repertoires in COVID-19. Clones were read by immunoSEQ multiplex PCR, and TCRdb kept only the in-frame ones, dropping some. The sample yields about 310,000 clones, 90% seen once. Material: peripheral blood. The receptor source for this set is a woman aged 40 to 50 with COVID-19, enrolled during active disease.

The genes are TRBV11-2 and TRBJ1-1; possibly TRBD1 for D (5 bases). The CDR3 covers 13 residues. V dropped 5 bases and J dropped 1 base, with 8 bases sitting between them. Germline assignment: CDR1 SGHAT and CDR2 FQNNGV. The chain's CDR3 is CASSLGGNTEAFF. In nucleotides, the CDR3 is TGTGCCAGCAGCCTGGGGGGGAACACTGAAGCTTTCTTT.

This rearrangement joins TRBV5-6 to TRBJ2-1, with D perhaps matching TRBD1 (6 bases). The V and J ends lost 6 bases and 7 bases respectively, with 17 bases between them. CDR3 length equals 14 residues. Germline CDR1 SGHDT, CDR2 YYEEEE. The CDR3 DNA sequence: TGTGCCAGCAAGAATGGGGGCCCCGCGAATGAGCAGTTCTTC. This sequence encodes CASKNGGPANEQFF.

This chain uses TRBV27 with TRBJ1-6, with a weak D call TRBD1 (5 bases). The CDR3 has 14 residues. Trimming took 8 bases from V and 9 from J, leaving 17 bases between them. The germline gives CDR1 MNHEY, CDR2 SMNVEV (reference sequence). The CDR3 sequence: CASAPGMGGSPLHF. The DNA of the CDR3 is TGTGCCAGCGCCCCGGGGATGGGGGGTTCACCCCTCCACTTT.

J is TRBJ1-5 and V is TRBV7-9, with a possible D match to TRBD1 (6 bases). Trimming removed 3 bases from V and 7 bases from J, with 10 bases in between. The V gene's germline CDR1 is SEHNR and CDR2 FQNEAQ (reference sequence). The CDR3 loop spans 13 amino acids. The CDR3 sequence: CASSFSQGQPQHF. CDR3 sequence (DNA): TGTGCCAGCAGCTTTTCGCAGGGGCAGCCCCAGCATTTT.

The chain recombines TRBV28 with TRBJ2-1; D possibly corresponds to TRBD2 (7 bases). The CDR3 runs to 14 residues. Germline V gene data show CDR1 as MDHEN and CDR2 as SYDVKM. V lost 7 bases to trimming and J lost 3 bases, with 13 bases between them. The CDR3 DNA reads as TGTGCCAGCATAGGGGGGGGGAACTACAATGAGCAGTTCTTC. This sequence encodes CASIGGGNYNEQFF.

The gene calls are TRBV2 and TRBJ2-2; 8 positions agree with TRBD2. The length of the CDR3 is 15 residues. Germline CDR1 SNHLY, CDR2 FYNNEI. V trimming: 6 bases; J trimming: 5 bases; junction bases outside the gene matches: 8. CDR3 sequence: CASSYGTSKTGELFF. The DNA for the CDR3 is TGTGCCAGCAGCTACGGGACTAGTAAGACCGGGGAGCTGTTTTTT. The variable domain in full, completed from reference TRBV2 and TRBJ2-2, reads EPEVTQTPSHQVTQMGQEVILRCVPISNHLYFYWYRQILGQKVEFLVSFYNNEISEKSEIFDDQFSVERPDGSNFTLKIRSTKLEDSAMYFCASSYGTSKTGELFFGEGSRLTVL.

The V gene is TRBV6-6, the J gene TRBJ1-6; no firm D call. Germline CDR1 and CDR2: MNHNY and SVGAGI (reference sequence). The CDR3 runs 12 residues. V dropped 10 bases and J dropped 8 bases, with 12 bases sitting between them. The CDR3 coding sequence is TGTGCCACGCACGGTATCGATTCACCCCTCCACTTT. Amino acids: CATHGIDSPLHF.

The genes are TRBV6-2 or TRBV6-3 and TRBJ2-1; tentatively, D is TRBD1 (6 bases). V lost 0 bases and J lost 10, with 22 bases in between. The CDR3 sequence is 17 residues long. Germline CDR1 and CDR2: MNHEY and SVGEGT. This CDR3 reads CASSYSRRGHTKREQFF. As DNA, the CDR3 is TGTGCCAGCAGTTACTCGAGAAGGGGACACACGAAGAGGGAGCAGTTCTTC.

This clone appeared a few times. This chain uses TRBV3-1 (or the pseudogene TRBV3-2) with TRBJ1-5; D ambiguous. V was trimmed by 4 bases and J by 5 bases, leaving 6 bases between them. Per germline, CDR1 LGHDT and CDR2 YNNKEL (reference sequence). The CDR3 covers 12 residues. In nucleotides, the CDR3 is TGTGCCAGCAGCCGTTCGGATCAGCCCCAGCATTTT. Protein sequence: CASSRSDQPQHF.

The chain uses TRBV7-3 and TRBJ1-4, with no clear D. This CDR3 contains 13 residues. In germline, CDR1 is SGHTA, CDR2 FQGTGA. V shed 5 bases and J shed 7 bases, with 11 bases lying between them. CDR3 in amino acids: CASSRARGEKLFF. In nucleotides, the CDR3 is TGTGCCAGCAGCAGGGCCCGGGGTGAAAAACTGTTTTTT. Looking up the rest from reference TRBV7-3 and TRBJ1-4 gives the full variable domain: GAGVSQTPSNKVTEKGKYVELRCDPISGHTALYWYRQSLGQGPEFLIYFQGTGAADDSGLPNDRFFAVRPEGSVSTLKIQRTERGDSAVYLCASSRARGEKLFFGSGTQLSVL.

The chain links TRBV19 to TRBJ2-1; 8 positions agree with TRBD1. Germline V gene data show CDR1 as LNHDA and CDR2 as SQIVND (reference sequence). Losses at the gene ends were 4 bases for V and 6 bases for J; bases not matched to a gene: 11. CDR3 length: 16 residues. The CDR3 nucleotides read TGTGCCAGTAGTACGCGCCGGGACAGGTCACCCAATGAGCAGTTCTTC. It codes for CASSTRRDRSPNEQFF.

The chain joins TRBV7-2 to TRBJ1-4; D gene uncertain. The CDR3 sequence is 13 residues long. V was cut by 4 bases and J by 4 bases, with 7 bases left in between. Per germline, CDR1 SGHTA and CDR2 FQGNSA. CDR3 nucleotides: TGTGCCAGCAGCTCCACCTATAATGAAAAACTGTTTTTT. As protein: CASSSTYNEKLFF.

The chain has TRBV2 and TRBJ1-1; the D is unclear. V was pared by 4 bases and J by 4 bases, with 10 bases between. CDR3 length: 13 residues. The V gene's germline CDR1 is SNHLY and CDR2 FYNNEI. The CDR3 DNA sequence: TGTGCCAGCAGTGTCCTTTTGAGCACTGAAGCTTTCTTT. Translating gives CASSVLLSTEAFF.

The chain is built from TRBV13 and TRBJ1-1; 9 nucleotides agree with TRBD1. This CDR3 has 15 amino acids. CDR1 and CDR2 from the germline V gene are PRHDT and FYEKMQ (reference sequence). Germline trimming cut 4 bases from V and 1 base from J; bases unmatched to any gene: 4. The CDR3 DNA follows: TGTGCCAGCAGCTCGACGGGACAGGGGAACACTGAAGCTTTCTTT. Protein sequence: CASSSTGQGNTEAFF.

In this sample, this clone turned up a few times. The chain employs TRBV27 and TRBJ1-5; 9 nucleotides align to TRBD1. V was pared by 6 bases and J by 6 bases, with 9 bases of the junction left unmatched. This CDR3 is 15 amino acids long. Germline CDR1 is MNHEY and CDR2 is SMNVEV (reference sequence). The CDR3 region is CASRSDRGGLQPQHF. In DNA form, the CDR3 reads TGTGCCAGCAGATCGGACAGGGGAGGTCTTCAGCCCCAGCATTTT.

The V and J genes are TRBV28 and TRBJ1-3, with D perhaps TRBD1 (6 bases). Per germline, CDR1 MDHEN and CDR2 SYDVKM. CDR3 length: 17 residues. The germline V and J ends were trimmed by 5 bases and 2 bases, with 19 bases remaining between them. CDR3: CASSGWGRLATGNTIYF. The CDR3 region has the DNA TGTGCCAGCAGTGGGTGGGGGCGTCTAGCAACTGGAAACACCATATATTTT.

The chain is built from TRBV29-1 and TRBJ2-5; weak D call: TRBD1 (6 bases). CDR1 and CDR2 from the germline V gene are SQVTM and ANQGSEA. The CDR3 has 16 residues. The ends were cut back, 4 bases at V and 3 bases at J, with 21 bases in the middle. CDR3 in DNA: TGCAGCGTTGGGACAGCAAGTAAGGTTGGGAAAGAGACCCAGTACTTC. As protein: CSVGTASKVGKETQYF.

This clone was observed a handful of times. The chain joins TRBV6-5 to TRBJ2-7, with D tentatively TRBD1 (6 bases). In germline, CDR1 is MNHEY, CDR2 SVGAGI. The CDR3 is 11 residues long. V lost 7 bases and J 4 bases, leaving 8 bases between the germline ends. For the CDR3, the DNA is TGTGCCAGCACAGGGGTTTACGAGCAGTACTTC. Translating gives CASTGVYEQYF.